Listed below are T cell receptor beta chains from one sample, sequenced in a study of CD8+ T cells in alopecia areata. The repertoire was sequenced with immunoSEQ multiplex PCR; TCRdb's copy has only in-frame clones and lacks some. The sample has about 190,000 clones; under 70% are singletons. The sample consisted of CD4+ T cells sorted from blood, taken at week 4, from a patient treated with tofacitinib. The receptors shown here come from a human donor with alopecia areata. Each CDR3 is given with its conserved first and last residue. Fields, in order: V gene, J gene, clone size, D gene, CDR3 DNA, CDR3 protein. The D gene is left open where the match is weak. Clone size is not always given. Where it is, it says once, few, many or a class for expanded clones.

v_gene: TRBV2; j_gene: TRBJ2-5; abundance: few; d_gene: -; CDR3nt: TGTGCCAGCAGTCAGGGTCCGGGGGAGACCCAGTACTTC; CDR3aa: CASSQGPGETQYF
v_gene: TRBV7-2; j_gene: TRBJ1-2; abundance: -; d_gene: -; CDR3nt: TGTGCCAGCAGCCCCCGGGCCAGTAACTATGGCTACACCTTC; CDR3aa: CASSPRASNYGYTF
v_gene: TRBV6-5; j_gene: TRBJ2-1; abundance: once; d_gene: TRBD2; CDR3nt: TGTGCCAGCAGGCCCGGGACTAGCGGAAACAATGAGCAGTTCTTC; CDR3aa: CASRPGTSGNNEQFF
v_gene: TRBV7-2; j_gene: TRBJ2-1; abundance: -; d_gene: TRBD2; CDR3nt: TGTGCCAGCAGCCTCCCGACTAGCGGGGCGGTGAATGAGCAGTTCTTC; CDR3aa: CASSLPTSGAVNEQFF
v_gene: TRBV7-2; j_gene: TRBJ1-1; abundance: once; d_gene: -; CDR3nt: TGTGCCAGCAGCTCCCTAAGGGGGGCCACTGAAGCTTTCTTT; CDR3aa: CASSSLRGATEAFF
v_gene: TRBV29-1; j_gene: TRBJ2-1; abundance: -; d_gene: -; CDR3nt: TGCAGCGACAGGGAGACCTACAATGAGCAGTTCTTC; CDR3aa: CSDRETYNEQFF
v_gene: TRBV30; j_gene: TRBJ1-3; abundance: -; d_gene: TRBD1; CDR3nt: TGTGCCTGGACCTCGACAGGGGGTCTTGGAAACACCATATATTTT; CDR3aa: CAWTSTGGLGNTIYF
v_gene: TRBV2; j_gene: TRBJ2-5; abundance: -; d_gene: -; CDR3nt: TGTGCCAGCAGTGAAGCGCTTGGGGCCGGCCAAGAGACCCAGTACTTC; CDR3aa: CASSEALGAGQETQYF
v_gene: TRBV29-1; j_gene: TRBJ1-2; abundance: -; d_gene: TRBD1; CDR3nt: TGCAGCGCAGGTGGGGGACAGGGGGACTATGGCTACACCTTC; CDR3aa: CSAGGGQGDYGYTF
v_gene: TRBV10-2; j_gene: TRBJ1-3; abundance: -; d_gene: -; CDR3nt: TGCGCCAGCAGTGATCCCACGGACAGAGTCTCTGGAAACACCATATATTTT; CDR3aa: CASSDPTDRVSGNTIYF
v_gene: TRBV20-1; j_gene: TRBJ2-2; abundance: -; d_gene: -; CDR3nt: TGCAGTGCCCCCAGAGCCGGGGAGCTGTTTTTT; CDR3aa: CSAPRAGELFF
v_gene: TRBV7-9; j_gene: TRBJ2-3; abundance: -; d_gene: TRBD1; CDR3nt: TGTGCCAGCAGTGCCAGGGGGCGCTTAGGAGATACGCAGTATTTT; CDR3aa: CASSARGRLGDTQYF
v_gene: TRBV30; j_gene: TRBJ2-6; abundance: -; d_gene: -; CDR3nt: TGTGCCTGGACCTACTCTGGGGCCAACGTCCTGACTTTC; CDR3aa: CAWTYSGANVLTF
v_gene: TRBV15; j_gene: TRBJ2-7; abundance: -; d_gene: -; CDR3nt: TGTGCCACCAGCAGATCCCCCAGCTACGAGCAGTACTTC; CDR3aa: CATSRSPSYEQYF
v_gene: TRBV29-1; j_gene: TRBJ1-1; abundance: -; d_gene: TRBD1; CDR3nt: TGCAGCGCCGCGACAGGGGGGAACACTGAAGCTTTCTTT; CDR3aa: CSAATGGNTEAFF
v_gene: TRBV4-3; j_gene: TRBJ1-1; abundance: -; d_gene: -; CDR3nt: TGCGCCAGCAGCCAGGAACAGGGTGGGAACACTGAAGCTTTCTTT; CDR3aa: CASSQEQGGNTEAFF
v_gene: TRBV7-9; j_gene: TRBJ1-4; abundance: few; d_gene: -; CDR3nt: TGTGCCAGCAGCTTCATAGGGGCGACAGCAACTAATGAAAAACTGTTTTTT; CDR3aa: CASSFIGATATNEKLFF
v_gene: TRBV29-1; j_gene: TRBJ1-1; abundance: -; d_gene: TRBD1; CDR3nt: TGCAGCGTTGCGCGGGGGACAGGGAACACTGAAGCTTTCTTT; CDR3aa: CSVARGTGNTEAFF
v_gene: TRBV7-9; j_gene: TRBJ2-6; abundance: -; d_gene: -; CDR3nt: TGTGCCAGCAGCCCGGGGGCCTCTGGGGCCAACGTCCTGACTTTC; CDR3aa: CASSPGASGANVLTF
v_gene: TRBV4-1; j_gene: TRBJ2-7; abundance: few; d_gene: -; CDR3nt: TGCGCCAGCAGCCAAGAAGAGGGTCAAGGCTCCTACGAGCAGTACTTC; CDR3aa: CASSQEEGQGSYEQYF
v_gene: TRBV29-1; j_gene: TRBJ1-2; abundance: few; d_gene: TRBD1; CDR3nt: TGCAGCGTTGATGGAGGAGGGACAGGGGGCGCCGCGTCAAGCTATGGCTACACCTTC; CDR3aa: CSVDGGGTGGAASSYGYTF
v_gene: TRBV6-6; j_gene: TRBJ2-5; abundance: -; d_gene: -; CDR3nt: TGTGCCAGCACCTTAGGACATCGCCCCCGGGAGACCCAGTACTTC; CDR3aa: CASTLGHRPRETQYF
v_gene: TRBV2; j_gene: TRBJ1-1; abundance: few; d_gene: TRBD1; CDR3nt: TGTGCCAGCAGCACGGGACAGCTGAACACTGAAGCTTTCTTT; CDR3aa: CASSTGQLNTEAFF
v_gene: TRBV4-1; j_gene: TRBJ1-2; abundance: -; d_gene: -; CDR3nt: TGCGCCAGCAGCTCCCGAAGCGGAGTGGCCTATGGCTACACCTTC; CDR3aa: CASSSRSGVAYGYTF
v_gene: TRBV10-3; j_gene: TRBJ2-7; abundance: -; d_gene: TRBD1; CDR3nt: TGTGCCATCAGTGCGGACAGGGAATGGCAGTACTTC; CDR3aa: CAISADREWQYF
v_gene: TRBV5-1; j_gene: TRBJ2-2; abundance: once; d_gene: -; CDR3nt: TGCGCCAGCAGCTTGGCCCCCAACACCGGGGAGCTGTTTTTT; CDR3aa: CASSLAPNTGELFF
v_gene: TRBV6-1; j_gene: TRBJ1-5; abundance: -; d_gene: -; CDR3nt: TGTGCCAGCAGTCGAACAGATCAGCCCCAGCATTTT; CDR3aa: CASSRTDQPQHF
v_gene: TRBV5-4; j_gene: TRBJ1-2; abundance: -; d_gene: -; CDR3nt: TGTGCCAGCAGCCGGGGGGCAGTTTCGTATGGCTACACCTTC; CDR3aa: CASSRGAVSYGYTF
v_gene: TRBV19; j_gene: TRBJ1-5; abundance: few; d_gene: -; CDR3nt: TGTGCCAGTAGTACAGGAGGGAATCAGCCCCAGCATTTT; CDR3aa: CASSTGGNQPQHF
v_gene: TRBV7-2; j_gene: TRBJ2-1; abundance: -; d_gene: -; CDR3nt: TGTGCCAGCAGCTTAATCTCTGGGACACTTTACAATGAGCAGTTCTTC; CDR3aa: CASSLISGTLYNEQFF
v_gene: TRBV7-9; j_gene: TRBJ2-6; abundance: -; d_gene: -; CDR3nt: TGTGCCAGCAGCCCGTCGGAGCCTGGGGCCAACGTCCTGACTTTC; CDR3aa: CASSPSEPGANVLTF
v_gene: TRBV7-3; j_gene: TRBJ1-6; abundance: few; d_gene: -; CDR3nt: TGTGCCAGCAGCCTACCTAATTCACCCCTCCACTTT; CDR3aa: CASSLPNSPLHF
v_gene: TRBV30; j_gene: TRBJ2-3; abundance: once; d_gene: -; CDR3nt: TGTGCCTGGAGCAGGTCAAGTCTCACAGATACGCAGTATTTT; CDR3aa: CAWSRSSLTDTQYF
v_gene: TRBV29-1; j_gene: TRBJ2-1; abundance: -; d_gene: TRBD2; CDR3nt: TGCAGCCATAGCGGGGGGTTCTTTGATGAGCAGTTCTTC; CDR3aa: CSHSGGFFDEQFF
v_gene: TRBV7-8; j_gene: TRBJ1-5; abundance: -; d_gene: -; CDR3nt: TGTGCCAGCAGCTTACTCAGACACCGCGGCGATCAGCCCCAGCATTTT; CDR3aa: CASSLLRHRGDQPQHF
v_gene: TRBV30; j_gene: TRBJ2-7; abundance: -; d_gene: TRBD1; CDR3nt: TGTGCCTGGACCCTACAGGGGAACTACGAGCAGTACTTC; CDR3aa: CAWTLQGNYEQYF
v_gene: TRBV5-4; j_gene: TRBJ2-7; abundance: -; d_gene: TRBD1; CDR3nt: TGTGCCAGCAGCTGGGACAGGGGGTACGAGCAGTACTTC; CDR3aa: CASSWDRGYEQYF
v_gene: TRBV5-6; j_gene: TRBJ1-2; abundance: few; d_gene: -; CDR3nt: TGTGCCAGCAGCTTGGTTCAGCTACCTAACTATGGCTACACCTTC; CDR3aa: CASSLVQLPNYGYTF
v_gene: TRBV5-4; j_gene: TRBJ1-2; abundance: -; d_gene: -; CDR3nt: TGTGCCAGCAGCTTGATGGGACCCAGTAACTATGGCTACACCTTC; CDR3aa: CASSLMGPSNYGYTF
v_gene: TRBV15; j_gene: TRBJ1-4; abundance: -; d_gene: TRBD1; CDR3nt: TGTGCCACCAGCAGAGATTACCCAGGGGGTAATGAAAAACTGTTTTTT; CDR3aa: CATSRDYPGGNEKLFF
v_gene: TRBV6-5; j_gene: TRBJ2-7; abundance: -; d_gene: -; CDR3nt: TGTGCCAGCAGTTACTCGGACGGGCCGGCCTACGAGCAGTACTTC; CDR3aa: CASSYSDGPAYEQYF
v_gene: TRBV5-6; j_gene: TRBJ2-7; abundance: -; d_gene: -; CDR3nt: TGTGCCAGCAGCTTGCCGGGTTCCCAAACTTCCTACGAGCAGTACTTC; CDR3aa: CASSLPGSQTSYEQYF
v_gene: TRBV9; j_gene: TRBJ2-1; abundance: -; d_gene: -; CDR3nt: TGTGCCAGCAGCCACATGGACAGTTACAATGAGCAGTTCTTC; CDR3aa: CASSHMDSYNEQFF
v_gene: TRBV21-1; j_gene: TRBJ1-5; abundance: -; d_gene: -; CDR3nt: TGTGCCAGCAGCACGAGGGATAGCAATCAGCCCCAGCATTTT; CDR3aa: CASSTRDSNQPQHF
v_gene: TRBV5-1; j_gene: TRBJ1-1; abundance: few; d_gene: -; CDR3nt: TGCGCCAGCAGCTTGGGCGCAGGGATGAACACTGAAGCTTTCTTT; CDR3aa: CASSLGAGMNTEAFF
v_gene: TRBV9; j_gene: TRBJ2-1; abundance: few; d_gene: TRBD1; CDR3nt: TGTGCCAGCAGCCTGGGACAGTACAATGAGCAGTTCTTC; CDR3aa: CASSLGQYNEQFF
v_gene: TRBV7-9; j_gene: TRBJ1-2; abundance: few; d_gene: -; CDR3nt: TGTGCCAGCAGCGGGGTCCGGGACCAGGGAGCCAACTATGGCTACACCTTC; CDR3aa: CASSGVRDQGANYGYTF
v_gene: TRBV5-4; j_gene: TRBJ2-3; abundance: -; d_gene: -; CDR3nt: TGTGCCAGCAGCTCGACTAGGCGCACAGATACGCAGTATTTT; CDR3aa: CASSSTRRTDTQYF
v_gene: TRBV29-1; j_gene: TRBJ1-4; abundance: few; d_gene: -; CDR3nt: TGCAGCGCGGGTCAGCCGAATGAAAAACTGTTTTTT; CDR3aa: CSAGQPNEKLFF
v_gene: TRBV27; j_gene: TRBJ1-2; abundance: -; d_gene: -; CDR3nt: TGTGCCAGCAGCGACAGTGCTAACTATGGCTACACCTTC; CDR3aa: CASSDSANYGYTF
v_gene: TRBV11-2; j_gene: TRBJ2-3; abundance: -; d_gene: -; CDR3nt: TGTGCCAGCAGCTTTAGGACAGAACGGTATTTT; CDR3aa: CASSFRTERYF
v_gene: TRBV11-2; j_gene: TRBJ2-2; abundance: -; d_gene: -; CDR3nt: TGTGCCAGCAGCTCCCCGCCCCTCAACCGGAACAGGAACACCGGGGAGCTGTTTTTT; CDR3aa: CASSSPPLNRNRNTGELFF
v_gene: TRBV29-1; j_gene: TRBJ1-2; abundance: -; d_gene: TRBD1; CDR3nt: TGCAGCGTTGCCCACACAGGGGACTATGGCTACACCTTC; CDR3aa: CSVAHTGDYGYTF
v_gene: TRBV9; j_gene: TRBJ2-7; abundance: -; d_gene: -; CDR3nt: TGTGCCAGCAGCCCCCGGGACGGTACCTACGAGCAGTACTTC; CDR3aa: CASSPRDGTYEQYF
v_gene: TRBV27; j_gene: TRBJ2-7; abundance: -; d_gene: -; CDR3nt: TGTGCCAGCAGGCTACTTGGGAGCTACGAGCAGTACTTC; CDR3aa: CASRLLGSYEQYF
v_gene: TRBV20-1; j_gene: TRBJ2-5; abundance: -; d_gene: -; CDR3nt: TGCAGTGCCACCGACCCGCCCACCCAGTACTTC; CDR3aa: CSATDPPTQYF
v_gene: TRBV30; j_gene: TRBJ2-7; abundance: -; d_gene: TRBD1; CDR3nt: TGTGCCTGTTTCCGACAGGGGGATGTCGGGCAGTACTTC; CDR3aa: CACFRQGDVGQYF
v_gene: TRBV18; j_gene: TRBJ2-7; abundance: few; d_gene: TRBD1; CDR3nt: TGTGCCAGCTCACCACGGACAGGAGAATACGAGCAGTACTTC; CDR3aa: CASSPRTGEYEQYF
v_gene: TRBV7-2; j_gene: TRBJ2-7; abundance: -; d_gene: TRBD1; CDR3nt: TGTGCCAGCAGCTTATTAGTATCAGGGACAGGGGCCGAGCAGTACTTC; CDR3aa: CASSLLVSGTGAEQYF
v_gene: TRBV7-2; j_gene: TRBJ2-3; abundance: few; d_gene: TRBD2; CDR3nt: TGTGCCACCTCACAGCGGGGTAGCACAGATACGCAGTATTTT; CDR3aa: CATSQRGSTDTQYF